Given below is one T cell receptor beta chain in context. Its specificity is unknown. Additional DNA sequences in this sample encode the identical CDR3. In germline, CDR1 is SGHNT, CDR2 YYREEE (reference sequence). J was trimmed by 7 bases and V by 0 bases; bases with no gene match: 5. The CDR3 runs to 15 residues. This PCR relied on a set of 60 Vbeta primers and 13 Jbeta primers. The authors' processing: Later work found 80 million or so unique TCR beta chains, with 9.5 million to 14 million shared. TCRdb's copy holds only in-frame clones and misses some; the assay was immunoSEQ multiplex PCR. D and trimming were read from the DNA, whereas the V and J calls and clone size are those reported in that table. The sample carries some 150,000 clones, about 64% recorded once. The data originate from a study of cytomegalovirus exposure and HLA in healthy donors. Study findings and constraints: An analysis done earlier found most TCR beta V segments productive about 90% or about 30% of the time.

Sequencing was performed on PBMCs. This TCR came from a woman between 25 and 40 years old in good health and CMV-seropositive. The chain uses TRBV5-4 and TRBJ2-1; TRBD2 matches 9 bases. The CDR3 sequence: CASSLGLAGRNEQFF. The CDR3 nucleotides are TGTGCCAGCAGCTTGGGGCTAGCGGGGAGAAATGAGCAGTTCTTC.